The rows below give T cell receptor beta chains drawn from one sample of a study of T cells in Graves' hyperthyroidism and ophthalmopathy. TCRdb fed the multiplex PCR reads into MiXCR, producing one record per CDR3 protein. The sample has around 290,000 distinct CDR3 sequences, roughly 15% seen once; the top ten hold roughly 8.5%. Sequencing input: blood. The receptors were gathered from a woman in her 30s with Graves' hyperthyroidism that later progressed to Graves' ophthalmopathy. CDR3s include the opening cysteine and the closing phenylalanine or tryptophan. D genes are given only for firm matches. Rows may omit the clone size; those that give it use once, few, many or a size class.

d_gene	abundance	j_gene	len	v_gene	CDR3nt	CDR3aa
TRBD1	.	TRBJ1-1	15	TRBV5-1	TGCGCCAGCAGCCGAGGGACAGGGGGGAACACTGAAGCTTTCTTT	CASSRGTGGNTEAFF
.	many	TRBJ1-1	16	TRBV6-2/TRBV6-3	TGTGCCAGCAGTCAGCGTTTAGTCTTACGGAACACTGAAGCTTTCTTT	CASSQRLVLRNTEAFF
.	few	TRBJ2-3	14	TRBV28	TGTGCCAACACTATAGCGGTTGTTGGAGATACGCAGTATTTT	CANTIAVVGDTQYF
.	.	TRBJ2-1	15	TRBV4-2	TGTGCCAGCAGCCAAGAGTCGGTAGTTTACAATGAGCAGTTCTTC	CASSQESVVYNEQFF
TRBD1	few	TRBJ2-2	14	TRBV6-2/TRBV6-3	TGTGCCAGCAGAGGACAGGGGTACACCGGGGAGCTGTTTTTT	CASRGQGYTGELFF
TRBD2	.	TRBJ2-7	15	TRBV10-3	TGTGCCATCAGTGAAACTAGCGGGGACACCTACGAGCGGTACTTC	CAISETSGDTYERYF
.	.	TRBJ2-7	12	TRBV24-1	TGTGCCACCAGGGGACAATCCTACGAGCAGTACTTC	CATRGQSYEQYF
.	.	TRBJ2-7	15	TRBV7-2	TGTGCCAGCAGCTCGATGGGGGCGGGAACCTACGAGCAGTACTTC	CASSSMGAGTYEQYF
TRBD2	many	TRBJ2-7	12	TRBV2	TGTGCCAGCAGGGGGCGGGAGGACGAGCAGTACTTC	CASRGREDEQYF
.	few	TRBJ2-7	14	TRBV5-1	TGCGCCAGCAGCGAGGCGGGTGGGTCCTACGAGCAGTACTTC	CASSEAGGSYEQYF
.	few	TRBJ2-3	12	TRBV3-1	TGTGCCAGCAGCCAGATCACAGATACGCAGTATTTT	CASSQITDTQYF
TRBD2	many	TRBJ2-1	16	TRBV12-3/TRBV12-4	TGTGCCAGCAGCTTCACGACTAGCGGGCTGCGCAATGAGCAGTTCTTC	CASSFTTSGLRNEQFF
.	many	TRBJ2-1	14	TRBV7-3	TGTGCCAGCAGCTCAGAGAGCTCCTACAATGAGCAGTTCTTC	CASSSESSYNEQFF
.	many	TRBJ1-1	11	TRBV20-1	TGCAGTGCTAAGGCGAACACTGAAGCTTTCTTT	CSAKANTEAFF
.	many	TRBJ2-7	14	TRBV28	TGTGCCAGCAGCCCTCACAAGGAGAGGGGCGAGCAGTACTTC	CASSPHKERGEQYF
.	many	TRBJ2-3	11	TRBV20-1	TGCAGTGCTAGTCTTGCAGATACGCAGTATTTT	CSASLADTQYF
.	many	TRBJ2-1	14	TRBV6-1	TGTGCCAGCAGTCGCCCGGAGCTTATCGATGAGCAGTTCTTC	CASSRPELIDEQFF
TRBD2	many	TRBJ2-2	17	TRBV6-1	TGTGCCAGCGGGGAAGCCGGGCTAGCGGGAAACACCGGGGAGCTGTTTTTT	CASGEAGLAGNTGELFF